This paragraph reports one T cell receptor (beta chain). Its antigen is undetermined. This sample stems from a study of graft-versus-host responses after intestinal transplantation. The CDR3 is made up of 14 amino acids. V shed 4 bases and J shed 4 bases, with 12 bases lying between them. Germline CDR1 and CDR2: SGHNT and YYREEE (reference sequence). TCRdb's copy holds only in-frame clones and misses some; the assay was immunoSEQ multiplex PCR. This sample yields 80,000 to 90,000 clones, of which almost 90% are seen a single time; roughly 0.099% belongs to the top ten. The clonotype comes from a human donor who received an intestinal transplant. The sample was unstimulated CD4+ T cells sorted from spleen or lymph node cells, taken before intestinal transplant. The V gene is TRBV5-4, the J gene TRBJ2-1; D tentatively reads TRBD1 or TRBD2 (5 bases each). For the CDR3, the DNA is TGTGCCAGCAGCCTGGGGGAGACTTACAATGAGCAGTTCTTC. Translation gives CASSLGETYNEQFF.